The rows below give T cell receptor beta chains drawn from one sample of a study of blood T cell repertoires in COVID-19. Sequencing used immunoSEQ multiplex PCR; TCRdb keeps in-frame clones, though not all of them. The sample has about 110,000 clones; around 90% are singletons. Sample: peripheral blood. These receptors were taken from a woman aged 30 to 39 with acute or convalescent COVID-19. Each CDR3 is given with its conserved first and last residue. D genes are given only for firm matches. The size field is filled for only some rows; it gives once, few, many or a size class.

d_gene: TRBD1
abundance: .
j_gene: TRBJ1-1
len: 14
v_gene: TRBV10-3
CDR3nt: TGTGCCATGAGACCAGGGACAGGGAACACTGAAGCTTTCTTT
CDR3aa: CAMRPGTGNTEAFF

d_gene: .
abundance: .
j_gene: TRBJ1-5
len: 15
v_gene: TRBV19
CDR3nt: TGTGCCAGTAGTATAGTCCCGACACGGGGGAGGCCCCAGCATTTT
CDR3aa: CASSIVPTRGRPQHF

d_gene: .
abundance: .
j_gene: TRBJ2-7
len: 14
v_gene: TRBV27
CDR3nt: TGTGCCAGCAGTTTGACTCAGGGCTACGATGAGCAGTACTTC
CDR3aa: CASSLTQGYDEQYF

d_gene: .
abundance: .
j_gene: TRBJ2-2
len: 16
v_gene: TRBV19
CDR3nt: TGTGCCAGTAGTCCCCATGGGGGCCGGAGCACCGGGGAGCTGTTTTTT
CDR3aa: CASSPHGGRSTGELFF

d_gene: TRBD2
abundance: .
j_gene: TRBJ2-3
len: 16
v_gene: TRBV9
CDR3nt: TGTGCCAGCAGCCCTCTAGCGGGAGGCAGCACAGATACGCAGTATTTT
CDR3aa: CASSPLAGGSTDTQYF

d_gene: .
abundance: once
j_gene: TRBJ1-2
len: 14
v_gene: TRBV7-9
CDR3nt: TGTGCCAGCAACAAAAACGGGGGGAACTATGGCTACACCTTC
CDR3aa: CASNKNGGNYGYTF

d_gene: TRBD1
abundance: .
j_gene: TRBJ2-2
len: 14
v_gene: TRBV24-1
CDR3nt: TGTGCCACCAGTGGGACAGGATACACCGGGGAGCTGTTTTTT
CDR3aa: CATSGTGYTGELFF

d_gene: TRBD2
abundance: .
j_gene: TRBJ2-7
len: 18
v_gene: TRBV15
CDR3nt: TGTGCCACCAGCAGAGATCCGTTACGGCTAGCGGGAGGGTACGAGCAGTACTTC
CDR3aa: CATSRDPLRLAGGYEQYF

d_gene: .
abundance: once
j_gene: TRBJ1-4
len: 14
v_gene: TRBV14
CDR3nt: TGTGCCAGCAGCCAAGTAGCGGTCGGCGAAAAACTGTTTTTT
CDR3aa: CASSQVAVGEKLFF

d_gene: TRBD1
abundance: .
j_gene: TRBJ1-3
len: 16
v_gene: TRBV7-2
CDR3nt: TGTGCCAGCAGCGGAAGACAGGGGGCTTCTGGAAACACCATATATTTT
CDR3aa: CASSGRQGASGNTIYF

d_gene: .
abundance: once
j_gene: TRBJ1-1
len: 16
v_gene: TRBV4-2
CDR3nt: TGTGCCAGCAGCCACGCCCTCAGGGCCGGTAACACTGAAGCTTTCTTT
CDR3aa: CASSHALRAGNTEAFF

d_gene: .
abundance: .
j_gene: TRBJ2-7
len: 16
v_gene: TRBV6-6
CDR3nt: TGTGCCAGCAGTTCGTCCCAGGGCTTAGGCTCCTACGAGCAGTACTTC
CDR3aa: CASSSSQGLGSYEQYF

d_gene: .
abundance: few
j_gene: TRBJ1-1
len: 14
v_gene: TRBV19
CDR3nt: TGTGCCAGTAGTGCTCGTGCAGGGGCCACTGAAGCTTTCTTT
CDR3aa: CASSARAGATEAFF

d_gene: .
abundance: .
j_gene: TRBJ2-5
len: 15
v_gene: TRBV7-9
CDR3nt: TGTGCCAGCAGCGGGGGGGCCGCCACCCATGGGACCCAGTACTTC
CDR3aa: CASSGGAATHGTQYF

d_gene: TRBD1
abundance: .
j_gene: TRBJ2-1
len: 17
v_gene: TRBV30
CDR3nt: TGTGCCTGGAGTCGGAGCTACTGGGACAGGGGATACAATGAGCAGTTCTTC
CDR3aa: CAWSRSYWDRGYNEQFF

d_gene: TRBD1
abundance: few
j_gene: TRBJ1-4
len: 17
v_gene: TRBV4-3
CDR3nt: TGCGCCAGCAGCCAAGGGCTGACAGGGGGCCGCTCTGCGAAACTGTTTTTT
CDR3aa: CASSQGLTGGRSAKLFF

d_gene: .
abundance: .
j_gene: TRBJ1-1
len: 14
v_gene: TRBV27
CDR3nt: TGTGCCAGCAGTAAGAAGGGGATGAACACTGAAGCTTTCTTT
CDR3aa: CASSKKGMNTEAFF

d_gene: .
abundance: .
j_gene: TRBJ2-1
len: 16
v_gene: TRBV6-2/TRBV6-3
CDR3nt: TGTGCCAGCAGTTTAACGAGTGGAGGAGGATACAATGAGCAGTTCTTC
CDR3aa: CASSLTSGGGYNEQFF

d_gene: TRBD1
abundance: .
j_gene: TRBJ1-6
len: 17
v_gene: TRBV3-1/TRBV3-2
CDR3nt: TGTGCCAGCAGCCAAGATTGGGACAGGGCTGGGAATTCACCCCTCCACTTT
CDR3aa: CASSQDWDRAGNSPLHF

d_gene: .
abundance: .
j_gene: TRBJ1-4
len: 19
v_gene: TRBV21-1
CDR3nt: TGTGCCAGCAGCAAAGGCCAGGGACAGGGGATAACAACTAATGAAAAACTGTTTTTT
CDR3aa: CASSKGQGQGITTNEKLFF

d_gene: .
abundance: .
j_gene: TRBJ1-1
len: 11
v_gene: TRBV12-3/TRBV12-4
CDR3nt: TGTGCCACCCAGGGGTACACTGAAGCTTTCTTT
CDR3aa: CATQGYTEAFF

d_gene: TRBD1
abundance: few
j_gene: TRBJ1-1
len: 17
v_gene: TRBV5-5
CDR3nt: TGTGCCAGCAGCTTGTTCCCCCCGACAGGGGGCATCACTGAAGCTTTCTTT
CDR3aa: CASSLFPPTGGITEAFF

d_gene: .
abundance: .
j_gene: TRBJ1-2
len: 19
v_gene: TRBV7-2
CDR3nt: TGTGCCAGCAGCAGAACAGCGGTGGGTAGGGGAGGAGGTCTCTATGGCTACACCTTC
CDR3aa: CASSRTAVGRGGGLYGYTF

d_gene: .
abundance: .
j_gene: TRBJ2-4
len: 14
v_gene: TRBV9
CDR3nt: TGTGCCAGCAGCCCCGGGGGGCATGGAAACATTCAGTACTTC
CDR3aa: CASSPGGHGNIQYF

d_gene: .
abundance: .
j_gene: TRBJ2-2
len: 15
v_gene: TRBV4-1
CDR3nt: TGCGCCAGCAGCCCCCTACTAGCTTTTCCCGGGGAGCTGTTTTTT
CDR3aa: CASSPLLAFPGELFF

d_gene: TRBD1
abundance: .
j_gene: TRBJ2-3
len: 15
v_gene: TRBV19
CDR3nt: TGTGCCAGTAGTCACTTAGAGAGGGGGCGAAATACGCAGTATTTT
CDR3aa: CASSHLERGRNTQYF

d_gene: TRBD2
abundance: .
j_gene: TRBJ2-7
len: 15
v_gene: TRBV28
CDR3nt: TGTGCCAGCAGTTCAAGCGGGGCCGGATCCTACGAGCAGTACTTC
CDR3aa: CASSSSGAGSYEQYF

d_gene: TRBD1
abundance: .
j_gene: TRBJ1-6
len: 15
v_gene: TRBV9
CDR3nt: TGTGCCAGCAGCGTTCAGGGGGCACCGGATTCACCCCTCCACTTT
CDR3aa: CASSVQGAPDSPLHF

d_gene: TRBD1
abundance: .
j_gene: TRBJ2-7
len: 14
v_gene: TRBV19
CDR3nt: TGTGCCAGTAGTATAGGAGGGGGCTATTACGAGCAGTACTTC
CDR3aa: CASSIGGGYYEQYF

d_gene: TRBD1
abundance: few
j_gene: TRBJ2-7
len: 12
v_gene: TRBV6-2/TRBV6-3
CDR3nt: TGTGCCAGCAGTAACAGGGGCCACGAGCAGTACTTC
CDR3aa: CASSNRGHEQYF

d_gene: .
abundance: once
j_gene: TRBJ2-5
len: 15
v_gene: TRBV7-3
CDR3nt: TGTGCCAGCAGCTTAACGAAGGGGGGGACAGAGACCCAGTACTTC
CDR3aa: CASSLTKGGTETQYF

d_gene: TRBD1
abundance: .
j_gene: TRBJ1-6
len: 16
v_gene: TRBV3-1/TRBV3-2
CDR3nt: TGTGCCAGCAGCCCGACCTCCGGGACAGCGAATTCACCCCTCCACTTT
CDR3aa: CASSPTSGTANSPLHF

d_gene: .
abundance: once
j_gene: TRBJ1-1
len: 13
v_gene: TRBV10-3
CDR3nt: TGTGCCATCAGTGAAGACCCGGAGACTGAAGCTTTCTTT
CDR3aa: CAISEDPETEAFF

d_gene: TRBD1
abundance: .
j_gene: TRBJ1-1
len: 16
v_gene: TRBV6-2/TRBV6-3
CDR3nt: TGTGCCAGCAGTTACCTGGGGACAGGGGGCTCCCCTGAAGCTTTCTTT
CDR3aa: CASSYLGTGGSPEAFF

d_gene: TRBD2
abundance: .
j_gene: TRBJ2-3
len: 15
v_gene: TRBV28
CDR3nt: TGTGCCAGCAGTTTATCGGCGGGGGGAGGGATGAGGCAGTATTTT
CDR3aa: CASSLSAGGGMRQYF

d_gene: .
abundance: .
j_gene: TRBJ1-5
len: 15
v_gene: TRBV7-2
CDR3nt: TGTGCCAGCAGCTTATTACACTATAGCAATCAGCCCCAGCATTTT
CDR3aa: CASSLLHYSNQPQHF

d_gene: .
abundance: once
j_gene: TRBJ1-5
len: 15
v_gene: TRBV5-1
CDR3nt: TGCGCCAGCAGCTTGGGGCCCAGAGGGAGTCAGCCCCAGCATTTT
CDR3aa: CASSLGPRGSQPQHF